A single sample gave rise to the 10 T cell receptor beta chains below, sequenced in a study of blood T cell repertoires in COVID-19. Data came from immunoSEQ multiplex PCR; TCRdb stores just in-frame clones and leaves some out. Here the sample spans under 200,000 clones, roughly 81% being singletons. The source material was peripheral blood. The receptors were sampled from a woman of 80 years or more with acute or convalescent COVID-19.

The chain employs TRBV9 and TRBJ2-1, with TRBD2 identical over 7 bases. Looked up from germline, CDR1 is SGDLS and CDR2 is YYNGEE. The CDR3 contains 15 residues. Trimming took 0 bases from V and 4 from J; bases not matched to a gene: 4. The CDR3 loop reads CASSVASGAYNEQFF. In DNA form, the CDR3 reads TGTGCCAGCAGCGTAGCCAGCGGGGCGTACAATGAGCAGTTCTTC.

The genes are TRBV7-9 and TRBJ1-2; D uncertain. CDR3 length: 14 residues. The germline CDR1 and CDR2 sequences are SEHNR and FQNEAQ (reference sequence). Trimming removed 0 bases at V and 4 bases at J, with 9 bases between. CDR3 loop: CASSLAVRFYGYTF. As DNA, the CDR3 is TGTGCCAGCAGCTTAGCGGTCAGGTTCTATGGCTACACCTTC.

As for this clone: A read error may account for a junction end that differs from germline. This chain links TRBV7-7 with TRBJ2-2; 14 bases map to TRBD2. Germline V gene lookup returns CDR1 SSHAT and CDR2 FNYEAQ (reference sequence). CDR3 length equals 16 residues. CDR3 amino acids: CASSPGLAGVVGELFF. The DNA for the CDR3 is TGTGCTAGCAGCCCGGGACTAGCGGGAGTTGTCGGGGAGCTGTTTTTT.

This chain links TRBV6-4 with TRBJ2-1; D is perhaps TRBD2 (5 bases). V was trimmed by 1 base and J by 8 bases, leaving 18 bases between them. The CDR3 is 16 amino acids. Germline-derived CDR1 and CDR2 are MRHNA and SNTAGT. The CDR3 DNA is TGTGCCAGCAGTGACTTGGGGAGCCCCCAGGTCGATGAGCAGTTCTTC. Its translation is CASSDLGSPQVDEQFF.

This chain connects TRBV7-3 to TRBJ1-6; D remains unclear. V was cut by 2 bases and J by 7 bases, with 3 bases left in between. The germline V gene has CDR1 SGHTA and CDR2 FQGTGA. This CDR3 has 12 amino acids. The CDR3 coding sequence is TGTGCCAGCAGCTTAGGCAATTCACCCCTCCACTTT. Translated: CASSLGNSPLHF. Filled out from reference TRBV7-3 and TRBJ1-6, the complete variable domain reads GAGVSQTPSNKVTEKGKYVELRCDPISGHTALYWYRQSLGQGPEFLIYFQGTGAADDSGLPNDRFFAVRPEGSVSTLKIQRTERGDSAVYLCASSLGNSPLHFGNGTRLTVT.

The V call is TRBV2, the J call TRBJ1-4, with 10 bases lining up with TRBD1. CDR3 length: 16 residues. CDR1 is SNHLY and CDR2 is FYNNEI in the germline V gene. The J segment lost 4 bases and the V segment lost 8 bases, leaving 10 bases of the junction unmatched. DNA for the CDR3: TGTGCCAGCCAGACCGGGACAGGGGCCTTTAATGAAAAACTGTTTTTT. Its protein product is CASQTGTGAFNEKLFF.

The CDR3, as DNA: TGCGCCAGCAGTCTTCTTGGACTAGCGGGCGATACAGATACGCAGTATTTT. This encodes CASSLLGLAGDTDTQYF. The chain links TRBV4-1 to TRBJ2-3; TRBD2 matches at 11 bases. There are 17 residues in the CDR3. From germline, CDR1 is MGHRA and CDR2 YSYEKL. Unmatched junction bases numbered 11, after V lost 6 bases and J lost 3 bases.

The V call is TRBV4-2, the J call TRBJ1-6; D is possibly TRBD1 (6 bases). Germline V gene lookup returns CDR1 LGHNA and CDR2 YNFKEQ. Between the trimmed V and J ends, which lost 4 bases and 7 bases, there was a span of 14 bases. The CDR3 is 15 amino acids. CDR3 DNA sequence: TGTGCCAGCAGCCCAGGGGCGGGGGACAATTCACCCCTCCACTTT. Translated, it gives CASSPGAGDNSPLHF.

The gene calls are TRBV4-1 and TRBJ2-1; D not resolved. The V gene's germline CDR1 is MGHRA and CDR2 YSYEKL. Trimming removed 1 base from V and 6 bases from J, with 10 bases in between. There are 14 residues in the CDR3. The CDR3 DNA reads TGCGCCAGCAGCCAAGTTTTCCCCCGCAATGAGCAGTTCTTC. Translating gives CASSQVFPRNEQFF.

J is TRBJ2-5 and V is TRBV5-5; TRBD2 might be the D (5 bases). The CDR3 covers 15 residues. CDR1 is SGHKS and CDR2 is YYEKEE in the germline V gene (reference sequence). V gave up 0 bases and J gave up 4 bases, with 13 bases separating them. CDR3 protein: CASSLVTGLPETQYF. The CDR3 coding sequence is TGTGCCAGCAGCTTGGTCACCGGACTTCCAGAGACCCAGTACTTC.